This T cell receptor (beta chain) originates from a study of blood T cell repertoires in COVID-19. Turning to the study itself: Sites in the United States, Italy and Spain provided acute and convalescent COVID-19 samples. PBMCs, B-cell-depleted T cells, or T cells were the source of the cDNA or gDNA that made up the material.

The CDR3 has 15 residues. The germline V gene has CDR1 SQVTM and CDR2 ANQGSEA. V lost 7 bases and J lost 0, with 19 bases in between. Under the authors' procedure: Scientists estimated how many nucleated cells there were by amplifying reference gene primers. Data came from immunoSEQ multiplex PCR; TCRdb stores just in-frame clones and leaves some out. The V and J calls and clone size come from that table; D and trimming were worked out from the DNA. The repertoire holds about 59,000 clones, with about 90% as singletons. The chain carries TRBV29-1 and TRBJ2-7, with TRBD2 as a possible D gene (7 bases). The sequence came from a man older than 75 in a cohort sampled during active COVID-19. Sequences were obtained from peripheral blood. The CDR3 coding sequence is TGCAGCGGAACCTGGGGGGGGGCACTCTCCTACGAGCAGTACTTC. Protein: CSGTWGGALSYEQYF.